A single sample gave rise to the 21 T cell receptor beta chains below, sequenced in a study of T cell changes during pregnancy in multiple sclerosis. TCRdb's table, derived via immunoSEQ multiplex PCR, lists solely in-frame clones and lacks some. The table shows roughly 90,000 clones, with 75% to 95% occurring only once. Sample: peripheral blood, taken in the first trimester of pregnancy. The receptors come from a female donor in good health, enrolled as a control in a pregnancy study.

The chain carries TRBV9 and TRBJ1-1; TRBD1 aligns across 9 bases. The CDR3 totals 15 residues. V lost 2 bases to trimming and J lost 4 bases; unmatched junction nucleotides: 6. The V gene's germline CDR1 is SGDLS and CDR2 YYNGEE. The CDR3 DNA sequence: TGTGCCAGCAGCGTCCTGGGACAGGGAGGCACTGAAGCTTTCTTT. Residues: CASSVLGQGGTEAFF.

The sample holds one count of this clone. The rearrangement joins TRBV7-3 to TRBJ2-1; D is possibly TRBD2 (6 bases). Trimming removed 0 bases from V and 5 bases from J, with 11 bases in between. This CDR3 region has 15 residues. CDR1 SGHTA and CDR2 FQGTGA come from the germline V gene. The CDR3 nucleotides are TGTGCCAGCAGCTTAACCTCGGGACTCCACAATGAGCAGTTCTTC. Its translation is CASSLTSGLHNEQFF.

The rearrangement joins TRBV4-2 to TRBJ2-1, with TRBD2 matching over 7 bases. Germline CDR1 and CDR2: LGHNA and YNFKEQ. The CDR3 consists of 15 residues. The trim removed 6 bases at V and 7 bases at J, leaving 12 bases unmatched. The CDR3 spells CASRITTAGENEQFF. CDR3 nucleotide sequence: TGTGCCAGCAGAATAACGACTGCGGGGGAGAATGAGCAGTTCTTC.

This clone was seen a handful of times. The J gene is TRBJ1-2, the V gene TRBV5-5, with D perhaps matching TRBD1 (5 bases). V was shortened by 2 bases and J by 4 bases, with 15 bases between the two germline ends. The germline V gene has CDR1 SGHKS and CDR2 YYEKEE (reference sequence). The CDR3 has 15 residues. The CDR3 DNA sequence: TGTGCCAGCAGCTTCTCATACCAGGGTGTCTATGGCTACACCTTC. It translates to CASSFSYQGVYGYTF.

The chain uses TRBV4-1 and TRBJ2-3; TRBD1 is a possible D gene (6 bases). The CDR3 is made up of 14 amino acids. Germline V lookup: CDR1 MGHRA, CDR2 YSYEKL. The V end lost 5 bases, the J end lost 7 bases, and 16 bases lay between the germline ends. CDR3 sequence (DNA): TGCGCCAGCAGCTCCGAAGGGGGACGGAATACGCAGTATTTT. Protein: CASSSEGGRNTQYF.

The rearrangement joins TRBV27 to TRBJ1-2; TRBD1 aligns across 10 bases. The CDR3 is 13 residues long. V dropped 7 bases and J dropped 6; count of bases not matched to a gene: 5. From germline, CDR1 is MNHEY and CDR2 SMNVEV (reference sequence). CDR3 nucleotide sequence: TGTGCCAGCATACTGGGACAGGGGAATGGCTACACCTTC. This encodes CASILGQGNGYTF.

This rearrangement joins TRBV7-2 to TRBJ2-2; TRBD2 is a possible D gene (5 bases). Between the trimmed V and J ends, which lost 5 bases and 5 bases, there was a span of 24 bases. The CDR3 is 18 amino acids. Germline-derived CDR1 and CDR2 are SGHTA and FQGNSA. The CDR3 DNA sequence: TGTGCCAGCAGCCGCGGGTATAACGCGGGCCTGGGGACCGGGGAGCTGTTTTTT. Translating gives CASSRGYNAGLGTGELFF.

The chain combines TRBV4-2 with TRBJ2-7; TRBD2 matches at 9 bases. Germline V lookup: CDR1 LGHNA, CDR2 YNFKEQ. V was pared by 3 bases and J by 0 bases, with 6 bases of the junction left unmatched. This CDR3 comprises 16 residues. Written as DNA, the CDR3 is TGTGCCAGCAGCCAGAATAGCGGGGGAAGCTCCTACGAGCAGTACTTC. The encoded protein is CASSQNSGGSSYEQYF.

This sequence joins TRBV4-3 and TRBJ2-5, with D tentatively TRBD1 (6 bases). CDR1 and CDR2 (germline): LGHNA, YSLEER. The CDR3 contains 16 residues. The V gene lost 1 base and the J gene lost 4 bases, with 16 bases spanning the gap. The CDR3 loop is CASSQAQDSGAETQYF. The CDR3, as DNA: TGCGCCAGCAGCCAAGCGCAGGACAGTGGCGCAGAGACCCAGTACTTC.

This clone was recorded once. The chain carries TRBV30 and TRBJ2-2; D unresolved. Trimming shortened V by 4 bases and J by 6 bases, and 6 bases separated the two germline ends. This CDR3 has 11 amino acids. Germline-derived CDR1 and CDR2 are GTSNPN and SVGIG (reference sequence). DNA of the CDR3: TGTGCCTGGAACTCTCCCGGGGAGCTGTTTTTT. Translating gives CAWNSPGELFF.

The rearrangement joins TRBV11-2 to TRBJ1-1; possible D gene TRBD1, 6 bases. The CDR3 spans 16 residues. The V gene's germline CDR1 is SGHAT and CDR2 FQNNGV. Trimming left V 5 bases short and J 4 bases short, with 20 bases between. The CDR3 DNA is TGTGCCAGCAGCGCATATGCTACAGGGACGGTCACTGAAGCTTTCTTT. It codes for CASSAYATGTVTEAFF.

This clone was seen just once. The chain recombines TRBV7-2 with TRBJ2-2; D is ambiguous. CDR3 length: 16 amino acids. V was shortened by 1 base and J by 4 bases, with 13 bases between the two germline ends. The V gene's germline CDR1 is SGHTA and CDR2 FQGNSA. The CDR3 DNA reads TGTGCCAGCAGCTTAGGAGAAACCCGAGGCACCGGGGAGCTGTTTTTT. Amino acid sequence: CASSLGETRGTGELFF. Variable domain in full (rest from reference TRBV7-2 and TRBJ2-2): GAGVSQSPSNKVTEKGKDVELRCDPISGHTALYWYRQSLGQGLEFLIYFQGNSAPDKSGLPSDRFSAERTGGSVSTLTIQRTQQEDSAVYLCASSLGETRGTGELFFGEGSRLTVL.

The V and J genes are TRBV6-5 and TRBJ1-6, with 8 bases aligning to TRBD1. CDR1 and CDR2 from the germline V gene are MNHEY and SVGAGI. J gave up 9 bases and V 6 bases, and 10 bases lay outside the gene matches. The CDR3 loop spans 15 amino acids. This chain's CDR3 is CASSLTQGGRSPLHF. The CDR3 DNA reads TGTGCCAGCAGCCTAACACAGGGGGGACGTTCACCCCTCCACTTT.

This CDR3 is CASSARTGGGETQYF. The CDR3, as DNA: TGTGCCAGCAGCGCCCGGACAGGGGGGGGAGAGACCCAGTACTTC. This sequence joins TRBV7-6 and TRBJ2-5; 10 positions match TRBD1. This CDR3 has 15 amino acids. Trimming at V came to 5 bases and at J to 4 bases, leaving 7 bases not matched to a gene. Per the germline V gene, CDR1 is SGHVS and CDR2 is FNYEAQ.

The rearrangement uses TRBV5-4 and TRBJ2-7, with TRBD2 matching over 7 bases. The CDR3 sequence is 17 residues long. J gave up 2 bases and V 4 bases, and 15 bases lay outside the gene matches. The germline V gene has CDR1 SGHNT and CDR2 YYREEE (reference sequence). CDR3 in amino acids: CASSPNTGRITTYEQYF. The DNA of the CDR3 is TGTGCCAGCAGCCCCAACACCGGGAGGATAACCACCTACGAGCAGTACTTC.

The chain is built from TRBV5-4 and TRBJ2-2; TRBD2 aligns across 12 bases. Trimming removed 2 bases from V and 6 bases from J; junction bases left unmatched: 5. The CDR3 length is 16 residues. The germline gives CDR1 SGHNT, CDR2 YYREEE (reference sequence). This CDR3 reads CASSLPPSGGAGELFF. CDR3 sequence (DNA): TGTGCCAGCAGCTTACCGCCTAGCGGGGGGGCCGGGGAGCTGTTTTTT.

This clone was seen a single time. This chain connects TRBV4-1 to TRBJ2-7; D ambiguous. The V end lost 2 bases, the J end lost 3 bases, and 8 bases lay between the germline ends. Germline lookup yields CDR1 MGHRA and CDR2 YSYEKL. This CDR3 is built from 13 residues. The CDR3 reads CASSQQVGYEQYF. CDR3 sequence (DNA): TGCGCCAGCAGCCAACAGGTGGGCTACGAGCAGTACTTC.

V usage is TRBV7-9 and J usage is TRBJ1-5; D is uncertain. The CDR3 runs 13 residues. The germline V gene encodes CDR1 SEHNR and CDR2 FQNEAQ (reference sequence). Trimming removed 3 bases at V and 3 bases at J, with 6 bases between. The CDR3 protein is CASSFGNNQPQHF. CDR3 DNA sequence: TGTGCCAGCAGCTTCGGGAACAATCAGCCCCAGCATTTT.

The chain has TRBV28 and TRBJ1-2; D is unresolved. V shed 3 bases and J shed 5 bases, with 13 bases lying between them. This CDR3 comprises 14 residues. CDR1 is MDHEN, CDR2 SYDVKM, per germline. The chain's CDR3 is CASSFRVVGYGYTF. CDR3 DNA: TGTGCCAGCAGTTTTCGGGTCGTGGGTTATGGCTACACCTTC.

The chain links TRBV5-8 to TRBJ1-2; no clear D. Germline CDR1 reads SGHTS; CDR2 reads YDEGEE. The CDR3 spans 12 residues. Trimming took off 5 bases at V and 5 bases at J, with 10 bases between the two ends. CDR3 sequence (DNA): TGTGCCAGCAGTTTAATTCGGTATGGCTACACCTTC. This encodes CASSLIRYGYTF.

The chain employs TRBV10-3 and TRBJ1-3, with TRBD1 identical over 7 bases. Germline CDR1 reads ENHRY; CDR2 reads SYGVKD. Trimming at V came to 2 bases and at J to 2 bases, leaving 0 bases not matched to a gene. The CDR3 sequence is 14 residues long. The CDR3 nucleotides are TGTGCCATCAGTGAGACAGGGGCTGGAAACACCATATATTTT. Protein: CAISETGAGNTIYF.